The present entry profiles one T cell receptor beta chain with its context. Using immunoSEQ multiplex PCR, the repertoire was profiled, and TCRdb retains in-frame clones only, with some absent. Of tens of thousands of clones listed, approximately 90% are singletons. Between the trimmed V and J ends, which lost 5 bases and 13 bases, there was a span of 14 bases. The germline V gene encodes CDR1 SGHAT and CDR2 FQNNGV. The CDR3 totals 11 residues. These data come from a study of OX40 agonist ivuxolimab in advanced cancers. Study at large: The dose-escalation group included hepatocellular carcinoma, melanoma, renal cell carcinoma and head and neck cancer. Males comprised approximately 84% of the group, whose mean age was approximately 61 years (range roughly 20 to 90).

This receptor was taken from an adult with an advanced solid tumor such as melanoma, head and neck, liver or kidney cancer. This rearrangement joins TRBV11-2 to TRBJ2-5; D remains unclear. Sequenced here: CD4+ or CD8+ T cells sorted from blood, sampled in a trial of the OX40 agonist ivuxolimab. The CDR3 DNA is TGTGCCAGCAGCCCGGGCCAGCCCGTGTACTTC. Its protein product is CASSPGQPVYF.